This T cell receptor (beta chain) came from a study of OX40 agonist ivuxolimab in advanced cancers. In the study overall: Patients in dose escalation had liver, melanoma, kidney or head and neck cancers. Findings and limits, study-wide: Which antigen the expanded peripheral T cells recognized is unknown. Compared with others, partial responders at 0.1-3.0 mg/kg displayed clonal expansion among the lowest.

A word on this clone: The antigen is unknown.

Libraries were prepared by immunoSEQ multiplex PCR; TCRdb keeps only in-frame clonotypes and omits some of them. The sample has more than 60,000 clones; 90% are singletons. Germline V CDR1 and CDR2: SGHRS, YFSETQ. The V and J ends lost 3 bases and 7 bases, in that order; junction bases with no gene match: 6. The CDR3 is 14 amino acids. The receptor was isolated from an adult with an advanced solid tumor such as melanoma, head and neck, liver or kidney cancer. The specimen was CD4+ or CD8+ T cells sorted from blood, collected in a trial of the OX40 agonist ivuxolimab. The gene calls are TRBV5-1 and TRBJ2-5, with 10 bases that match TRBD1. The CDR3 is CASSSGTGASTQYF. DNA for the CDR3: TGCGCCAGCAGCTCGGGGACAGGGGCTTCGACCCAGTACTTC.